The entry that follows covers one T cell receptor beta chain sequence. The sample originates from a study of OX40 agonist ivuxolimab in advanced cancers. This CDR3 comprises 15 residues. Per germline, CDR1 SGHTA and CDR2 FQGNSA. V shed 4 bases, J shed 7 bases, and the junction held 8 bases outside the gene matches. Clones were read by immunoSEQ multiplex PCR, and TCRdb kept only the in-frame ones, dropping some. The profile shows fewer than 70,000 clones, approximately 89% of them singletons. The TCR comes from an adult with an advanced solid tumor such as melanoma, head and neck, liver or kidney cancer. J is TRBJ2-7 and V is TRBV7-2, with 12 positions matching TRBD2. Sequenced material: CD4+ or CD8+ T cells sorted from blood, taken in a trial of the OX40 agonist ivuxolimab. This CDR3 is CASSSPSGRAREQYF. DNA of the CDR3: TGTGCCAGCAGCTCCCCTAGCGGGAGGGCCAGGGAGCAGTACTTC.